This TCR beta chain was obtained from a study of T-cell memory formation after mild COVID-19. With 5 bases removed from V and 3 bases from J, the gap between germline ends came to 11 bases. The CDR3 length is 13 residues. Germline V gene data show CDR1 as MNHEY and CDR2 as SVGAGI. This clonotype was detected a few times. Its cognate antigen is unknown. TCRdb analysed the 5' RACE reads with MiXCR anew, one entry per CDR3 protein. Altogether fewer than 550,000 distinct CDR3 sequences are present, 20% being singletons, with the ten largest covering 8.4%. Study outcomes and limitations: Of the contracting clones, CD4+ ones lay mainly in CM and EM, and CD8+ ones in EMRA. Second-wave clones that peaked on day 37 lacked confirmed SARS-CoV-2 specificity. Contracting clones from day 15 to 85 showed balanced CD4/CD8; later expanders favored CD4+. Pre-infection memory carried some responding clones, suggesting that cross-reactive memory joined.

This sequence joins TRBV6-5 and TRBJ2-7; D unclear. The sample taken for sequencing was PBMCs or a T cell subset sorted from them (not recorded which). The receptor's source is an adult woman who had mild COVID-19 (a few samples of this study predate the infection). Cell type and time point are not known. The CDR3: CASSPFPGYEQYF. CDR3 nucleotide sequence: TGTGCCAGCAGTCCTTTCCCGGGCTACGAGCAGTACTTC.